Listed below are T cell receptor beta chains from one sample, sequenced in a study of OX40 agonist ivuxolimab in advanced cancers. Method: immunoSEQ multiplex PCR; TCRdb's copy keeps in-frame clones and lacks some. The sample includes tens of thousands of clones, 75% to 90% of them seen just once. The source was CD4+ or CD8+ T cells sorted from blood, collected in a trial of the OX40 agonist ivuxolimab. The receptor set was obtained from an adult with an advanced solid tumor such as melanoma, head and neck, liver or kidney cancer. Each CDR3 is given with its conserved first and last residue. A D gene is named only where the DNA matches it firmly. A clone size is listed for some rows: how often the clone was seen (once, few, many), or a class if it is expanded.

>NA|TRBV4-3|NA|TRBJ1-1
TGCGCCAGCAGCCAAGACTCAGGGGCGGAGACTGAAGCTTTCTTT
CASSQDSGAETEAFF
>NA|TRBV5-4|NA|TRBJ1-4
TGTGCCAGCAGCCCGAGTGGTGCAACTAATGAAAAACTGTTTTTT
CASSPSGATNEKLFF
>NA|TRBV25-1|NA|TRBJ1-4
TGTGCCAAACTCGTAGGGGGGGCGATTACTAATGAAAAACTGTTTTTT
CAKLVGGAITNEKLFF
>TRBD1|TRBV2|NA|TRBJ2-4
TGTGCCAGCACCACTTTCGGGACAGGGGGAAACATTCAGTACTTC
CASTTFGTGGNIQYF
>NA|TRBV19|NA|TRBJ2-7
TGTGCCAGTAGTTACGGGACCGGTTACGAGCAGTACTTC
CASSYGTGYEQYF
>TRBD1|TRBV5-1|NA|TRBJ2-7
TGCGCCAGCAGCACGACAGGGGCTAATGAGCAGTACTTC
CASSTTGANEQYF
>TRBD1|TRBV4-1|NA|TRBJ1-5
TGCGCCAGCAGGTACGATGGGACAGGGGGCAATCAGCCCCAGCATTTT
CASRYDGTGGNQPQHF
>NA|TRBV7-2|NA|TRBJ1-2
TGTGCCAGCAGCTTAAATACAGGACCATATGGCTACACCTTC
CASSLNTGPYGYTF
>NA|TRBV29-1|NA|TRBJ2-2
TGCAGCGTTGGGGCAGCGAACACCGGGGAGCTGTTTTTT
CSVGAANTGELFF
>TRBD1|TRBV18|NA|TRBJ1-3
TGTGCCAGCTCACTCGGGACAGCCGGAAACACCATATATTTT
CASSLGTAGNTIYF
>NA|TRBV27|NA|TRBJ1-6
TGTGCCAGCAGGTACACGAGCTCCTATAATTCACCCCTCCACTTT
CASRYTSSYNSPLHF
>NA|TRBV2|NA|TRBJ1-4
TGTGCCAGCAGTATGGGACGCCTGCGGGAAAAACTGTTTTTT
CASSMGRLREKLFF
>TRBD1|TRBV18|NA|TRBJ2-2
TGTGCCAGCTCACCAGGGACAGGGTCCACCGGGGAGCTGTTTTTT
CASSPGTGSTGELFF
>TRBD1|TRBV18|once|TRBJ2-5
TGTGCCAGCTCACCATTCCCGACAGGGGGCGCGGGAGAGACCCAGTACTTC
CASSPFPTGGAGETQYF
>TRBD1|TRBV4-3|NA|TRBJ1-2
TGCGCCAGCAGCCAAGATCAAGGCAGGGGGCTTTATGGCTACACCTTC
CASSQDQGRGLYGYTF
>NA|TRBV30|NA|TRBJ2-3
TGTGCCTGGAGTGTACCCCGCCTAGCTGATACGCAGTATTTT
CAWSVPRLADTQYF
>NA|TRBV2|NA|TRBJ1-1
TGTGCCAGCAGTGAAGGAGGTAGTAGGATCACTGAAGCTTTCTTT
CASSEGGSRITEAFF
>NA|TRBV4-3|NA|TRBJ1-2
TGCGCCAGCAGCCAAGAAATGTATCGTGAAGGGGGGAGCTATGGCTACACCTTC
CASSQEMYREGGSYGYTF
>TRBD1|TRBV25-1|NA|TRBJ2-4
TGTGCCAGCAGCCCCCCCGGACAGGGGAAAAACATTCAGTACTTC
CASSPPGQGKNIQYF
>NA|TRBV7-3|NA|TRBJ2-2
TGTGCCAGCAGCCGGACCCCCGGGGAGCTGTTTTTT
CASSRTPGELFF
>NA|TRBV5-5|few|TRBJ2-1
TGTGCCAGCAGCTATTCCCCCAAGAATGAGCAGTTCTTC
CASSYSPKNEQFF
>NA|TRBV30|NA|TRBJ2-7
TGTGCCTGGAGTGTACTCTGGGAGCAGTACTTC
CAWSVLWEQYF
>TRBD2|TRBV2|NA|TRBJ2-7
TGTGCCAGCAGGTTAGCGGGAGAGGACGAGCAGTACTTC
CASRLAGEDEQYF
>TRBD2|TRBV5-4|NA|TRBJ2-1
TGTGCCAGCAGCTTTAGCGCGGGAGGGCCCGCTGAGCAGTTCTTC
CASSFSAGGPAEQFF
>NA|TRBV5-1|NA|TRBJ2-3
TGCGCCAGCACCCTATCGGGAGTTCCAGATACGCAGTATTTT
CASTLSGVPDTQYF
>NA|TRBV4-1|NA|TRBJ1-4
TGCGCCAGCAGCCAACGGTCAGGGGTGGGTAATGAAAAACTGTTTTTT
CASSQRSGVGNEKLFF
>TRBD1|TRBV2|NA|TRBJ1-2
TGTGCCAGCAGTCCGAGGGACAGTTATGGCTACACCTTC
CASSPRDSYGYTF
>NA|TRBV27|few|TRBJ2-7
TGTGCCAGCGCATCGCGTCGGGGAAACTACGAGCAGTACTTC
CASASRRGNYEQYF
>NA|TRBV11-2|NA|TRBJ1-6
TGTGCCAGCAGCTTAGATATCGGTTCACCCCTCCACTTT
CASSLDIGSPLHF